This T cell receptor (beta chain) comes out of a study of blood T cells in healthy people across ages. Broader study findings: Long-lived donors had more naive CD4+ cells and higher diversity than aged donors. In older individuals, TCR beta diversity per million T cells was lower, falling roughly linearly with age.

Total RNA was extracted at no less than 5.5 micrograms per sample. Trimming removed 0 bases from V and 2 bases from J; junction bases left unmatched: 4. The CDR3 is 15 amino acids. Per germline, CDR1 SGDLS and CDR2 YYNGEE. On this clonotype itself: The antigen remains undetermined.

Then a second PCR, running roughly 7 to 11 cycles, was carried out with a sample-barcoded 5' primer and a J-beta primer mix. The authors tagged each cDNA molecule using a template-switch adaptor with 12 random nucleotides. TCRdb reanalysed the 5' RACE reads using MiXCR and keeps one entry per CDR3 protein. The sample yields about 1,500,000 distinct CDR3 sequences, 42% seen once. The V and J genes are TRBV9 and TRBJ1-2; TRBD1 aligns across 7 bases. The receptor was isolated from a young woman in good health. The sample taken for sequencing was blood. CDR3 protein: CASSVGTGANYGYTF. The CDR3 nucleotides are TGTGCCAGCAGCGTAGGAACAGGGGCGAACTATGGCTACACCTTC.